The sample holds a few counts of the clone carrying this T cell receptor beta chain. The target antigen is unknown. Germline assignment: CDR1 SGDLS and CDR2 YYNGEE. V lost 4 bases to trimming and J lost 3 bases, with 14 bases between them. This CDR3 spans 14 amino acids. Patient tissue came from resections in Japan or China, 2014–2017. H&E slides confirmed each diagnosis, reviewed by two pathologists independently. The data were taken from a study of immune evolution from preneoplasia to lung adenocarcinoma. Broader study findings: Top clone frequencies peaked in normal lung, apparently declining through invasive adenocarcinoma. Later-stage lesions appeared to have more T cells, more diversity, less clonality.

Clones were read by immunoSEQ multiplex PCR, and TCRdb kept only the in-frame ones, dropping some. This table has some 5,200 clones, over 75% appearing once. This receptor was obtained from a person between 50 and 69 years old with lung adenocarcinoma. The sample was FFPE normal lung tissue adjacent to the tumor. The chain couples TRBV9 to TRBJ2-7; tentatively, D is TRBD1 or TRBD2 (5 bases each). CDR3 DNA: TGTGCCAGCAGCCTCGGGGATGGGGGCTACGAGCAGTACTTC. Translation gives CASSLGDGGYEQYF. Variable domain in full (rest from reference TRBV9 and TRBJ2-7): DSGVTQTPKHLITATGQRVTLRCSPRSGDLSVYWYQQSLDQGLQFLIQYYNGEERAKGNILERFSAQQFPDLHSELNLSSLELGDSALYFCASSLGDGGYEQYFGPGTRLTVT.